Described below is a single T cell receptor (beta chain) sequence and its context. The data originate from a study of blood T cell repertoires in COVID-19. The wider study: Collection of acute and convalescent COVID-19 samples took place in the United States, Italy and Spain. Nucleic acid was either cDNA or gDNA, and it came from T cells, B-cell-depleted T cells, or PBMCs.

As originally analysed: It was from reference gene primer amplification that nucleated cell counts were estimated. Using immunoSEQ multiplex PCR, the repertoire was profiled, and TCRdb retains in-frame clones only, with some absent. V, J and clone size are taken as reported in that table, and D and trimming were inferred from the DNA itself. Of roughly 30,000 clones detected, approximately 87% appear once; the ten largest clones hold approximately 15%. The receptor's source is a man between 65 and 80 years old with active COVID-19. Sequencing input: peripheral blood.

CDR3 DNA sequence: TGTGCCAGCACATCCAGGGCAGGAGCAGGAAACACCATATATTTT. As protein: CASTSRAGAGNTIYF. The chain recombines TRBV9 with TRBJ1-3; D might be TRBD1 (5 bases). The CDR3 is 15 amino acids. Deletions cut 6 bases from V and 4 bases from J, with 17 bases between. The V gene's germline CDR1 is SGDLS and CDR2 YYNGEE.